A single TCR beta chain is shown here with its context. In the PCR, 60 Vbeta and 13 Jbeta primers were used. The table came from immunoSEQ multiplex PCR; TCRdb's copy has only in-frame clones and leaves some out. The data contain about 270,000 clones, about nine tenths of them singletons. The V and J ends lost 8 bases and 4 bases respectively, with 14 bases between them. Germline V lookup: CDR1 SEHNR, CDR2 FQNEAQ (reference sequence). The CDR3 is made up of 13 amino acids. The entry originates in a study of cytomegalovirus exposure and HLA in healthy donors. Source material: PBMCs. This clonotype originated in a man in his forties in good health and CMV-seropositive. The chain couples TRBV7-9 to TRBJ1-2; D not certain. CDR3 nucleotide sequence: TGTGCCAGCGGCCCGGGTGTGAGCTATGGCTACACCTTC. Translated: CASGPGVSYGYTF.